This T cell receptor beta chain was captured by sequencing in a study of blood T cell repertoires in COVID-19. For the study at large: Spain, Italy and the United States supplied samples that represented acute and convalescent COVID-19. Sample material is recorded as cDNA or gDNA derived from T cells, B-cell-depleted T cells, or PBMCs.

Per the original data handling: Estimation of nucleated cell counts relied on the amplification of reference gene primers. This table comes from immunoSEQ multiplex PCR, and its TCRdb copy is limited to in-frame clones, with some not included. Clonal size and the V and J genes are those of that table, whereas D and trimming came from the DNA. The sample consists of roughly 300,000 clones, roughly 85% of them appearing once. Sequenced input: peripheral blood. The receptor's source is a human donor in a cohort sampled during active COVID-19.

As DNA, the CDR3 is TGTGCCTGGAGGCTCACTCCGAACACTGAAGCTTTCTTT. Protein: CAWRLTPNTEAFF. The gene calls are TRBV30 and TRBJ1-1; D gene uncertain. Germline CDR1 and CDR2: GTSNPN and SVGIG (reference sequence). CDR3 length equals 13 residues. Trimming stripped 3 bases from V and 1 base from J, with 9 bases between.